The rows below give T cell receptor beta chains drawn from one sample of a study of human T cells and chemical hapten exposure. MiXCR was run by TCRdb on the RACE reads, yielding one entry per CDR3 protein. Of roughly 69,000 distinct CDR3 sequences in the sample, 10% were seen once. Sequences were derived from whole blood, sampled in connection with sensitization to the hapten diphenylcyclopropenone (DPC). The receptors here all came from a woman aged 45-65 years with alopecia areata. Some clones in this sample may be carry-over from other donors' samples. The CDR3 runs from the conserved cysteine through the conserved F or W. The D gene is left open where the match is weak. Some rows have no size entry. The others give once, few or many, or a class for an expanded clone.

>TRBJ1-1|TRBV29-1|NA|NA|11
CSVERSTEAFF
TGCAGCGTTGAACGGTCCACTGAAGCTTTCTTT
>TRBJ1-6|TRBV7-9|TRBD1|few|14
CASSHGGQDSPLHF
TGTGCCAGCAGCCATGGGGGACAGGATTCACCCCTCCACTTT
>TRBJ2-7|TRBV20-1|TRBD2|many|12
CSASREGREQYF
TGCAGTGCGTCGCGGGAGGGCCGCGAGCAGTACTTC
>TRBJ2-1|TRBV20-1|NA|many|15
CSARDEWSAYNEQFF
TGCAGTGCTAGAGATGAGTGGTCGGCTTACAATGAGCAGTTCTTC
>TRBJ2-7|TRBV6-1|TRBD1|many|15
CASSKGQALRDEQYF
TGTGCCAGCAGTAAAGGACAGGCTCTTCGGGACGAGCAGTACTTC
>TRBJ1-6|TRBV20-1|NA|many|13
CSAYSSYNSPLHF
TGCAGTGCCTACAGCTCCTATAATTCACCCCTCCACTTT
>TRBJ2-7|TRBV20-1|NA|NA|15
CSASESGHRSREQYF
TGCAGTGCTAGTGAATCCGGACACAGATCTCGGGAGCAGTACTTC
>TRBJ1-1|TRBV9|NA|NA|15
CASSVGGPQNTEAFF
TGTGCCAGCAGCGTAGGGGGCCCTCAGAACACTGAAGCTTTCTTT
>TRBJ1-2|TRBV29-1|TRBD1|NA|14
CSVQVGQGAYGYTF
TGCAGCGTCCAGGTCGGACAGGGGGCCTATGGCTACACCTTC
>TRBJ1-1|TRBV7-9|NA|many|15
CASSNSLGAHTEAFF
TGTGCCAGCAGCAACTCCCTGGGTGCGCACACTGAAGCTTTCTTT
>TRBJ2-7|TRBV6-2/TRBV6-3|TRBD2|many|17
CASSGLAGGPWGYEQYF
TGTGCCAGCAGTGGACTAGCGGGAGGGCCTTGGGGCTACGAGCAGTACTTC
>TRBJ2-5|TRBV29-1|NA|NA|12
CSVVDSKETQYF
TGCAGCGTGGTGGACAGCAAAGAGACCCAGTACTTC
>TRBJ2-5|TRBV7-9|NA|many|12
CASSPPQETQYF
TGTGCCAGCAGCCCCCCACAAGAGACCCAGTACTTC
>TRBJ1-5|TRBV28|NA|many|13
CASIGNSNQPQHF
TGTGCCAGCATAGGGAATAGCAATCAGCCCCAGCATTTT
>TRBJ2-7|TRBV20-1|NA|NA|15
CSAPEGLQGPYEQYF
TGCAGTGCTCCCGAAGGATTGCAGGGCCCCTACGAGCAGTACTTC
>TRBJ1-2|TRBV11-2|NA|many|17
CASNPNEINRTNYGYTF
TGTGCCAGCAACCCCAATGAGATCAACAGAACTAACTATGGCTACACCTTC
>TRBJ1-4|TRBV3-1|NA|NA|15
CASSQDSTLREKLFF
TGTGCCAGCAGCCAAGACAGTACCTTAAGGGAAAAACTGTTTTTT
>TRBJ2-7|TRBV11-2|TRBD2|few|15
CASSLERREFDEQYF
TGTGCCAGCAGCTTAGAACGGCGGGAGTTCGACGAGCAGTACTTC
>TRBJ2-1|TRBV7-9|NA|many|15
CASSPDSGYDNEQFF
TGTGCCAGCAGCCCCGACTCAGGGTACGACAATGAGCAGTTCTTC
>TRBJ1-1|TRBV12-3/TRBV12-4|NA|few|16
CANAAPLGGEDTEAFF
TGTGCCAACGCCGCCCCCTTGGGGGGGGAGGACACTGAAGCTTTCTTT
>TRBJ2-5|TRBV5-4|NA|NA|15
CASSLGQLDQETQYF
TGTGCCAGCAGCTTGGGACAGCTGGATCAAGAGACCCAGTACTTC
>TRBJ2-4|TRBV4-2|NA|many|14
CASSQDPRQSNQYF
TGTGCCAGCAGCCAAGATCCCCGACAGTCTAATCAGTACTTC
>TRBJ2-3|TRBV11-2|NA|many|17
CASSLDLGLFSTDTQYF
TGTGCCAGCAGCTTAGACCTTGGACTATTCAGCACAGATACGCAGTATTTT
>TRBJ1-1|TRBV19|TRBD1|NA|15
CASRTRTGGGTEAFF
TGTGCCAGTCGGACCAGGACAGGGGGGGGCACTGAAGCTTTCTTT
>TRBJ2-5|TRBV27|NA|NA|13
CASSLEGRQTQYF
TGTGCCAGCAGTTTAGAGGGCCGGCAGACCCAGTACTTC
>TRBJ2-7|TRBV29-1|NA|NA|13
CSVGWETTYEQYF
TGCAGCGTTGGATGGGAGACTACCTACGAGCAGTACTTC
>TRBJ2-2|TRBV11-2|TRBD1|few|16
CASSLRGQGTTGELFF
TGTGCCAGCAGCTTAAGGGGACAGGGCACCACCGGGGAGCTGTTTTTT
>TRBJ2-3|TRBV28|NA|many|15
CASSLDSFYTDTQYF
TGTGCCAGCAGTTTAGACAGTTTTTACACAGATACGCAGTATTTT
>TRBJ2-5|TRBV29-1|TRBD2|NA|14
CSVELAGVTETQYF
TGCAGCGTTGAACTAGCGGGAGTCACGGAGACCCAGTACTTC
>TRBJ2-2|TRBV6-6|TRBD2|few|12
CAGREEVGELFF
TGTGCCGGGCGGGAGGAGGTCGGGGAGCTGTTTTTT
>TRBJ2-1|TRBV7-6|TRBD2|many|15
CASSLNGRASNEQFF
TGTGCCAGCAGCTTAAACGGGAGGGCCTCGAATGAGCAGTTCTTC
>TRBJ1-1|TRBV29-1|TRBD1|NA|14
CSTGQAVLGAEAFF
TGCAGCACCGGACAGGCAGTTTTAGGAGCTGAAGCTTTCTTT
>TRBJ1-1|TRBV10-3|NA|few|12
CAISRPDTEAFF
TGTGCCATCAGTCGTCCCGACACTGAAGCTTTCTTT
>TRBJ2-1|TRBV3-1|TRBD2|NA|14
CASSQLAGDNEQFF
TGTGCCAGCAGCCAATTAGCGGGGGACAATGAGCAGTTCTTC
>TRBJ2-4|TRBV29-1|NA|few|12
CSVKAGLNIQYF
TGCAGCGTGAAGGCCGGGCTTAACATTCAGTACTTC
>TRBJ2-1|TRBV15|NA|many|13
CATRTLSYNEQFF
TGTGCCACCAGGACCCTCTCCTACAATGAGCAGTTCTTC
>TRBJ2-7|TRBV20-1|NA|many|13
CSAARDSGNEQYF
TGCAGTGCTGCCCGGGACTCTGGGAACGAGCAGTACTTC
>TRBJ1-4|TRBV20-1|NA|many|13
CSARGSPNEKLFF
TGCAGTGCAAGGGGTTCCCCTAATGAAAAACTGTTTTTT
>TRBJ2-2|TRBV24-1|NA|NA|14
CASSDFRDTGELFF
TGTGCCTCCAGTGATTTCAGGGACACCGGGGAGCTGTTTTTT
>TRBJ2-7|TRBV6-6|NA|many|12
CASSFGLGEQYF
TGTGCCAGCAGTTTTGGCTTGGGCGAGCAGTACTTC
>TRBJ2-2|TRBV6-2/TRBV6-3|NA|many|14
CASRPDGGNGELFF
TGTGCCAGCAGACCCGATGGCGGGAACGGGGAGCTGTTTTTT
>TRBJ2-7|TRBV5-1|TRBD2|few|15
CASSPYPGGGYEQYF
TGCGCCAGCAGCCCGTACCCCGGGGGAGGGTACGAGCAGTACTTC
>TRBJ2-5|TRBV20-1|TRBD2|few|15
CSAVALAGVAETQYF
TGCAGTGCCGTCGCCCTCGCGGGAGTTGCAGAGACCCAGTACTTC
>TRBJ1-1|TRBV27|TRBD1|NA|13
CASSSTGAGEAFF
TGTGCCAGCAGTTCGACAGGGGCGGGTGAAGCTTTCTTT
>TRBJ2-1|TRBV3-1|NA|NA|13
CASSQALGHEQFF
TGTGCCAGCAGCCAAGCCTTGGGTCATGAGCAGTTCTTC
>TRBJ2-1|TRBV2|NA|many|15
CASRDGQSPNNEQFF
TGTGCCAGCAGGGATGGACAGAGCCCTAACAATGAGCAGTTCTTC
>TRBJ1-5|TRBV30|NA|many|15
CAWSVLGVVGEPQHF
TGTGCCTGGAGTGTATTAGGAGTTGTCGGGGAGCCCCAGCATTTT
>TRBJ2-7|TRBV5-1|TRBD2|many|13
CASSSGDLHEQYF
TGCGCCAGCAGTAGCGGGGACCTCCACGAGCAGTACTTC
>TRBJ1-5|TRBV5-1|NA|many|15
CASSLAGSPYQPQHF
TGCGCCAGCAGCTTGGCCGGCAGCCCATATCAGCCCCAGCATTTT
>TRBJ2-1|TRBV19|TRBD2|few|16
CASSTPPAGGPYEQFF
TGTGCCAGTAGCACCCCCCCGGCGGGAGGGCCGTATGAGCAGTTCTTC
>TRBJ2-2|TRBV12-3/TRBV12-4|NA|NA|12
CASSQVAGELFF
TGTGCCAGCAGCCAGGTGGCCGGGGAGCTGTTTTTT
>TRBJ1-4|TRBV27|NA|few|16
CASSPWSRVTGEKLFF
TGTGCCAGCTCCCCTTGGTCCAGGGTAACGGGTGAAAAACTGTTTTTT
>TRBJ1-1|TRBV29-1|NA|many|12
CSVDPAGTEAFF
TGCAGCGTTGATCCGGCCGGGACTGAAGCTTTCTTT
>TRBJ2-7|TRBV20-1|NA|few|15
CSASGTDLYFYEQYF
TGCAGTGCTAGCGGGACCGACCTATATTTCTACGAGCAGTACTTC
>TRBJ1-1|TRBV12-3/TRBV12-4|TRBD1|NA|14
CASSHGTGFTEAFF
TGTGCCAGCAGTCACGGGACAGGGTTCACTGAAGCTTTCTTT
>TRBJ2-7|TRBV7-2|TRBD2|many|15
CASSRAGLAGEEQYF
TGTGCCAGCAGCCGAGCGGGACTAGCGGGAGAAGAGCAGTACTTC
>TRBJ1-1|TRBV5-1|NA|many|14
CASSLDGELTEAFF
TGCGCCAGCAGCTTGGATGGGGAACTCACTGAAGCTTTCTTT
>TRBJ2-7|TRBV29-1|NA|few|12
CSVGRFQGEQYF
TGCAGCGTGGGCAGGTTCCAGGGAGAGCAGTACTTC
>TRBJ2-5|TRBV20-1|NA|many|15
CSAREPWGAGETQYF
TGCAGTGCTAGAGAGCCTTGGGGGGCCGGTGAGACCCAGTACTTC
>TRBJ2-7|TRBV20-1|TRBD1|many|13
CSAGDSKLYEQYF
TGCAGTGCTGGGGACAGTAAGCTCTACGAGCAGTACTTC